Detailed here is one T cell receptor beta chain. The antigen remains unidentified. This entry comes from a study of blood T cells in healthy people across ages. The authors ran a second PCR of about 6 to 11 cycles using a sample-barcoded 5' primer and a J-beta primer mix. A single record per CDR3 protein comes from TCRdb applying MiXCR to the 5' RACE reads. The repertoire holds over 1,500,000 distinct CDR3 sequences, around 48% seen once, with less than 2.5% in the top ten. The study, taken as a whole, reports: With age, beta diversity per million T cells declined roughly linearly, significantly by 40. With naive T cell percentage, TCR beta diversity showed a strong correlation.

The CDR3 length is 15 residues. V trimming: 3 bases; J trimming: 5 bases; junction bases outside the gene matches: 10. Germline V gene lookup returns CDR1 DFQATT and CDR2 SNEGSKA (reference sequence). This TCR was recovered from a woman aged 40 to 50 in good health. Input material: blood. The gene calls are TRBV20-1 and TRBJ2-7, with 10 bases fitting TRBD1. The CDR3 loop is CSARTGGIELHEQYF. The DNA of the CDR3 is TGCAGTGCTAGGACAGGGGGCATTGAACTCCACGAGCAGTACTTC.